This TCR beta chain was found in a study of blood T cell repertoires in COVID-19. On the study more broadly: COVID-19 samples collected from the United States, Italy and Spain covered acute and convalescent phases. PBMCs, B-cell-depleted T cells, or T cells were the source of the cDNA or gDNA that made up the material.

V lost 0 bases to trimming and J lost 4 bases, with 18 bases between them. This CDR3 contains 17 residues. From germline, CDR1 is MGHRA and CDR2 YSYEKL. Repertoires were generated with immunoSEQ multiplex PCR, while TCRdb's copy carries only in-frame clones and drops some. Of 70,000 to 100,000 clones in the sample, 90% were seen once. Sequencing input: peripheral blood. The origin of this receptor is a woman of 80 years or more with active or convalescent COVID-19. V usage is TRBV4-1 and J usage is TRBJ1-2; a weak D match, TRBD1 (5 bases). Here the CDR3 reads CASSQDELGGGVYGYTF. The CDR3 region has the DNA TGCGCCAGCAGCCAAGATGAATTGGGCGGGGGAGTCTATGGCTACACCTTC.